Listed below are T cell receptor beta chains from one sample, sequenced in a study of blood T cell repertoires in COVID-19. Method: immunoSEQ multiplex PCR; TCRdb's copy keeps in-frame clones and lacks some. The sample contains about 200,000 clones, around 86% of which appear only once. The sample taken for sequencing was peripheral blood. These receptors all stem from a woman aged 80 or over with COVID-19, enrolled during active disease. CDR3s include the opening cysteine and the closing phenylalanine or tryptophan. Fields, in order: V gene, clone size, D gene, J gene, CDR3 protein, CDR3 DNA. A D gene is named only where the DNA matches it firmly. Expanded clones get a size class; other rows say once, few or many, or leave the size out.

>TRBV19|.|TRBD1|TRBJ1-6
CASNLGQGRNSPLHF
TGTGCCAGTAACCTGGGACAGGGGCGAAATTCACCCCTCCACTTT
>TRBV4-2|.|TRBD2|TRBJ2-7
CASSLGLAGGQSYEQYF
TGTGCCAGCAGCTTGGGACTAGCGGGAGGCCAGTCCTACGAGCAGTACTTC
>TRBV7-9|.|.|TRBJ2-7
CASSLLAAGPYEQYF
TGTGCCAGCAGCCTCTTAGCGGCAGGCCCCTACGAGCAGTACTTC
>TRBV9|.|.|TRBJ2-3
CASSPQGSRYSTDTQYF
TGTGCCAGCAGCCCTCAGGGTTCACGGTATAGCACAGATACGCAGTATTTT
>TRBV12-3/TRBV12-4|.|.|TRBJ1-6
CASTGVLNSPLHF
TGTGCCAGCACCGGGGTCTTAAATTCACCCCTCCACTTT
>TRBV19|once|.|TRBJ1-5
CASSRARDNQPQHF
TGTGCCAGTAGTAGGGCCAGGGACAATCAGCCCCAGCATTTT
>TRBV25-1|.|.|TRBJ1-4
CASSEWSGTTNEKLFF
TGTGCCAGCAGTGAATGGTCAGGCACAACTAATGAAAAACTGTTTTTT
>TRBV15|.|.|TRBJ1-5
CATSRDARDNQPQHF
TGTGCCACCAGCAGAGATGCGAGGGATAATCAGCCCCAGCATTTT
>TRBV12-3/TRBV12-4|.|.|TRBJ1-2
CASIRVPIHGYTF
TGTGCCAGCATCAGGGTCCCGATCCATGGCTACACCTTC
>TRBV19|.|TRBD1|TRBJ1-1
CASSISLHRGITEAFF
TGTGCCAGTAGTATATCCCTTCACAGGGGAATAACTGAAGCTTTCTTT
>TRBV25-1|.|TRBD1|TRBJ2-1
CASSSLSGGLGNEQFF
TGTGCCAGCAGTTCCCTTTCAGGGGGCTTAGGGAATGAGCAGTTCTTC
>TRBV6-5|.|TRBD2|TRBJ2-7
CASSPIAGVLEQYF
TGTGCCAGCAGTCCTATAGCGGGAGTACTCGAGCAGTACTTC
>TRBV4-3|.|.|TRBJ2-1
CASSQGNSLAEGNNEQFF
TGCGCCAGCAGCCAAGGGAATAGCCTAGCCGAAGGGAACAATGAGCAGTTCTTC
>TRBV7-9|once|.|TRBJ1-1
CASSFDGGFTEAFF
TGTGCCAGCAGCTTCGACGGGGGGTTCACTGAAGCTTTCTTT
>TRBV29-1|.|TRBD1|TRBJ1-4
CSVRRGSREKLFF
TGCAGCGTTCGCAGGGGGAGTCGCGAAAAACTGTTTTTT
>TRBV11-2|.|.|TRBJ2-7
CASSLGAGRGDEQYF
TGTGCCAGCAGCTTGGGGGCCGGCAGGGGGGACGAGCAGTACTTC
>TRBV3-1/TRBV3-2|.|TRBD1|TRBJ2-5
CASSTRDRGETQYF
TGTGCCAGCAGCACACGGGACAGGGGAGAGACCCAGTACTTC
>TRBV5-4|.|TRBD1|TRBJ1-6
CASSSADRGHSPLHF
TGTGCCAGCAGTTCAGCGGACAGGGGGCATTCACCCCTCCACTTT
>TRBV6-5|once|.|TRBJ2-7
CASTRGGGYEQYF
TGTGCCAGCACGCGAGGCGGCGGCTACGAGCAGTACTTC
>TRBV9|.|.|TRBJ2-3
CASTPAEATQYF
TGTGCCAGCACCCCGGCGGAGGCGACGCAGTATTTT
>TRBV19|.|TRBD1|TRBJ1-2
CASRVGQGIYGYTF
TGTGCCAGCAGAGTGGGACAGGGGATCTACGGCTACACCTTC
>TRBV18|.|.|TRBJ1-1
CASSGEMDTLNTEAFF
TGTGCCAGCTCAGGGGAGATGGATACCCTGAACACTGAAGCTTTCTTT
>TRBV5-1|.|TRBD1|TRBJ1-3
CASSLEGAISGNTIYF
TGCGCCAGCAGCTTGGAGGGGGCCATCTCTGGAAACACCATATATTTT
>TRBV27|once|TRBD2|TRBJ2-1
CASSSGLASNEQFF
TGTGCCAGCAGTTCCGGACTAGCATCGAATGAGCAGTTCTTC
>TRBV5-1|.|.|TRBJ1-1
CASSLGQRSVAFF
TGCGCCAGCAGCTTGGGACAGAGATCGGTAGCTTTCTTT
>TRBV28|.|TRBD2|TRBJ2-2
CASSFSSLAGDKFGELFF
TGTGCCAGCAGTTTTTCATCTCTAGCGGGAGATAAGTTCGGGGAGCTGTTTTTT
>TRBV5-1|.|.|TRBJ2-5
CASSLTGKETQYF
TGCGCCAGCAGCTTGACAGGGAAGGAGACCCAGTACTTC
>TRBV3-1/TRBV3-2|.|.|TRBJ2-7
CASSQEPGHTFSCSPYEQYF
TGTGCCAGCAGCCAAGAACCGGGACACACCTTTTCCTGTTCCCCCTACGAGCAGTACTTC
>TRBV7-7|.|TRBD2|TRBJ2-5
CAASGGWGETQYF
TGTGCTGCCAGCGGGGGATGGGGAGAGACCCAGTACTTC
>TRBV6-1|.|.|TRBJ1-3
CASSFTNAGNTIYF
TGTGCCAGCAGTTTTACAAACGCTGGAAACACCATATATTTT
>TRBV3-1/TRBV3-2|.|.|TRBJ2-7
CASSLRQSYEQYF
TGTGCCAGCAGCCTAAGACAGTCCTACGAGCAGTACTTC
>TRBV30|.|TRBD1|TRBJ1-2
CACLKGAAGYTF
TGTGCCTGCCTCAAGGGGGCGGCTGGCTACACCTTC
>TRBV30|once|.|TRBJ1-4
CAWRQVGEKLFF
TGTGCCTGGAGACAGGTCGGTGAAAAACTGTTTTTT